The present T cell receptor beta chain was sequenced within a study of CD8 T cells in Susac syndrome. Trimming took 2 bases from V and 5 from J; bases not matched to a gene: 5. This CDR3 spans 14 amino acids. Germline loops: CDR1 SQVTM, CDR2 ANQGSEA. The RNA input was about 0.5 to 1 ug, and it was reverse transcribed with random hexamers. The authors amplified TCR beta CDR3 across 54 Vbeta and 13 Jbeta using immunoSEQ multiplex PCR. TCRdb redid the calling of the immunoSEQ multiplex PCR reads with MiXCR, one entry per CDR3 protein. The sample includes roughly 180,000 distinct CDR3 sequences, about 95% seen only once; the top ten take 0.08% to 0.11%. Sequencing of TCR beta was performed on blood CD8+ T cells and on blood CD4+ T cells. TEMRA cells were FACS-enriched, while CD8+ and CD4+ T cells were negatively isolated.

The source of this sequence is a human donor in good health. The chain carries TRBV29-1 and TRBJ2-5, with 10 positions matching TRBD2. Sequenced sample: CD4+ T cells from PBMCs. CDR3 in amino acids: CSVEFSGRIETQYF. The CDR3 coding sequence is TGCAGCGTTGAATTTAGCGGGAGGATTGAGACCCAGTACTTC.